What follows are 6 T cell receptor beta chains derived from one specimen sequenced in a study of cytomegalovirus exposure and HLA in healthy donors. A multiplex PCR was run with 60 Vbeta primers and 13 Jbeta primers. The protocol was immunoSEQ multiplex PCR, while the TCRdb copy is restricted to in-frame clones and leaves out a portion. The sample consists of around 50,000 clones, roughly 75% of them appearing once. Sequenced input: PBMCs. The receptors derive from a man in his thirties or forties in good health and CMV-seropositive.

The chain links TRBV9 to TRBJ2-1; 11 positions agree with TRBD2. The germline V gene has CDR1 SGDLS and CDR2 YYNGEE. The CDR3 has 17 amino acids. V was pared by 3 bases and J by 7 bases, with 12 bases of the junction left unmatched. CDR3 residues: CASSGAAVAGGRNEQFF. In nucleotides, the CDR3 is TGTGCCAGCAGCGGGGCCGCGGTAGCGGGGGGGCGGAATGAGCAGTTCTTC.

The chain couples TRBV27 to TRBJ2-1, with 7 bases lining up with TRBD1. CDR3 length equals 16 residues. The germline V gene has CDR1 MNHEY and CDR2 SMNVEV (reference sequence). The V segment lost 5 bases and the J segment 0 bases; nucleotides outside the gene matches: 7. CDR3 nucleotides: TGTGCCAGCAGTCTAAACAGGGGTCCCTCCTACAATGAGCAGTTCTTC. The encoded protein is CASSLNRGPSYNEQFF.

In nucleotides, the CDR3 is TGTGCCAGCTCATACTCTAGCGGGGGCCACACAGATACGCAGTATTTT. Amino acid sequence: CASSYSSGGHTDTQYF. The chain links TRBV18 to TRBJ2-3; 10 positions agree with TRBD2. In germline, CDR1 is KGHSH, CDR2 LQKENI. The CDR3 length is 16 residues. The V gene end was trimmed by 5 bases and the J gene end by 2 bases; junction bases not matched to a gene: 7.

The V gene is TRBV2, the J gene TRBJ1-4; 10 bases are a match to TRBD1. The length of the CDR3 is 15 residues. Per the germline V gene, CDR1 is SNHLY and CDR2 is FYNNEI. Trimming cost V 6 bases and J 8 bases; bases outside gene matches: 9. Here the CDR3 reads CASRVPGQGNEKLFF. DNA of the CDR3: TGTGCCAGCAGGGTCCCGGGACAGGGGAACGAAAAACTGTTTTTT.

CDR3 DNA: TGTGCCAGCACCCCTTGGAGCGGGGGTACTCAAGAGACCCAGTACTTC. Residues: CASTPWSGGTQETQYF. This chain links TRBV5-4 with TRBJ2-5; 8 nucleotides match TRBD2. J was trimmed by 2 bases and V by 6 bases; bases with no gene match: 12. There are 16 residues in the CDR3. Germline values: CDR1 SGHNT, CDR2 YYREEE (reference sequence).

The chain is built from TRBV9 and TRBJ2-1, with TRBD1 matching 10 bases. This CDR3 comprises 18 residues. The germline V gene has CDR1 SGDLS and CDR2 YYNGEE. Trimming removed 3 bases from V and 8 bases from J; junction bases left unmatched: 17. In nucleotides, the CDR3 is TGTGCCAGCAGCGACCCCGGGGTAGGGACAGGGGAAGCGGATGAGCAGTTCTTC. Residues: CASSDPGVGTGEADEQFF.